This record concerns one T cell receptor (beta chain) sequence. What it binds is not known. Sequenced by immunoSEQ multiplex PCR; TCRdb stores in-frame clones only, minus some. This table holds approximately 14,000 clones, approximately 71% found once. Germline CDR1 is LGHNA and CDR2 is YNFKEQ. Trimming removed 1 base from V and 15 bases from J, with 19 bases in between. The CDR3 length is 14 residues. The data were taken from a study of tumor-infiltrating lymphocytes in localized non-small cell lung cancer. Study-wide background: Several tumor histologies, both smoking statuses, and some post-neoadjuvant chemotherapy samples were included. Tumor tissue and non-adjacent uninvolved lung came from each patient. Points from the study as a whole: Only some patients had TCR sequencing, depending on available tissue. Different pieces of the same tissue were used for each assay.

Sequencing was carried out using uninvolved lung tissue not adjacent to the tumor. This TCR came from a human donor with non-small cell lung cancer. The chain combines TRBV4-2 with TRBJ2-4, with a possible D match to TRBD2 (6 bases). DNA of the CDR3: TGTGCCAGCAGCCAAGCGGGAGTTGAGGGTGCCTCGTACTTC. Amino acid sequence: CASSQAGVEGASYF.